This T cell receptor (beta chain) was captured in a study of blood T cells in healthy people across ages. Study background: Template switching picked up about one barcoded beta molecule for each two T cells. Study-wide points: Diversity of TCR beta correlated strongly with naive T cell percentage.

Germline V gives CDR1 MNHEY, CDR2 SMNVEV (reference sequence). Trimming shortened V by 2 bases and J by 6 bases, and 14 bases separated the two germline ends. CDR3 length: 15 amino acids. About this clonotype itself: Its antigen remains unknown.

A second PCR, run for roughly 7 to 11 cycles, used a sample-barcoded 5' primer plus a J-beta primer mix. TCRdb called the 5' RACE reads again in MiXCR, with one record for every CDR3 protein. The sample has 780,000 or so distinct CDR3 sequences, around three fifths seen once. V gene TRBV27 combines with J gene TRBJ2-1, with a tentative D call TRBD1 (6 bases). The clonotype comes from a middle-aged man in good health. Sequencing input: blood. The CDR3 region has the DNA TGTGCCAGCAGTTTAGTACAGGGTGTCCTCAATGAGCAGTTCTTC. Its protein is CASSLVQGVLNEQFF.